This T cell receptor beta chain originates from a study of blood T cell repertoires in COVID-19. Whole-study context: The origin of the acute and convalescent COVID-19 samples was the United States, Italy and Spain. The analysed material was cDNA or gDNA that came from T cells, B-cell-depleted T cells, or PBMCs.

As originally analysed: Estimated nucleated cell counts came from reference gene primer amplification. Sequencing was performed with immunoSEQ multiplex PCR; in TCRdb, only in-frame clones are kept and a portion is missing. The D gene and trimming were derived from the DNA, and the V and J assignments and clone size from that table. The sample lists 61,000 or so clones; 85% to 90% were seen once. This clone was detected only a few times. The germline V gene encodes CDR1 SGHTA and CDR2 FQGNSA. V was clipped by 5 bases and J by 1 base; unmatched bases: 7. The CDR3 extends over 18 amino acids. V is TRBV7-2 and J is TRBJ2-2, with 13 nucleotides matching TRBD2. What was sequenced was peripheral blood. This clonotype was obtained from a woman of 80 years or more with active COVID-19. CDR3 region: CASSPRLAGGLNTGELFF. Written as DNA, the CDR3 is TGTGCCAGCAGCCCGAGACTAGCGGGGGGCCTGAACACCGGGGAGCTGTTTTTT.